The following is a T cell receptor (beta chain) sequence with its context. The antigen remains undetermined. These data are taken from a study of shared clonotypes between healthy human individuals. CDR1 is SGHTA and CDR2 is FQGNSA in the germline V gene. Trimming removed 5 bases at V and 5 bases at J, with 7 bases between. The CDR3 runs to 12 residues. Measured with immunoSEQ multiplex PCR; TCRdb has only the in-frame clones, and not every one. The sample holds about 1.5 million clones, 95% to 99% seen once. Regarding the study as a whole: Non-shared clonotypes had lower generation probabilities than clonotypes shared by all four sorted-subset donors.

This TCR derives from a man younger than 40 in good health. The J gene is TRBJ1-5, the V gene TRBV7-2; D is uncertain. The sequenced material came from naive CD4+ T cells sorted from blood. Specified subset: CD45RA+ positively selected. For the CDR3, the DNA is TGTGCCAGCAGCCCCCGTGATCAGCCCCAGCATTTT. It yields the protein CASSPRDQPQHF.